The 5 T cell receptor beta chains presented below share a single source sample, sequenced in a study of blood T cell repertoires in COVID-19. Method: immunoSEQ multiplex PCR; TCRdb's copy keeps in-frame clones and lacks some. Of about 150,000 clones in the sample, approximately 86% were seen once. Sequencing was performed on peripheral blood. The receptors were gathered from a woman in her 70s with acute or convalescent COVID-19.

The chain has TRBV5-1 and TRBJ1-2; D remains unclear. The CDR3 has 15 residues. The germline V gene encodes CDR1 SGHRS and CDR2 YFSETQ. The V gene lost 3 bases and the J gene lost 2 bases, with 14 bases spanning the gap. The CDR3 DNA reads TGCGCCAGCAGCTCCCTAAGAGGGCAAAACTATGGCTACACCTTC. It encodes CASSSLRGQNYGYTF.

In DNA form, the CDR3 reads TGTGCCAGCAGCCCACGACAGGAGCAGTACTTC. Translation gives CASSPRQEQYF. The rearrangement joins TRBV13 to TRBJ2-7; TRBD1 is a possible D gene (5 bases). Between the trimmed V and J ends, which lost 5 bases and 7 bases, there was a span of 9 bases. The CDR3 spans 11 residues. From germline, CDR1 is PRHDT and CDR2 FYEKMQ (reference sequence).

This chain connects TRBV19 to TRBJ1-3, with a weak D call TRBD1 (6 bases). Germline V gene data show CDR1 as LNHDA and CDR2 as SQIVND (reference sequence). The CDR3 spans 17 residues. The V end was cut by 4 bases, the J end by 0 bases, with 16 bases between. The chain's CDR3 is CASSTVISGASGNTIYF. The CDR3 DNA reads as TGTGCCAGTAGTACCGTGATTTCAGGGGCCTCTGGAAACACCATATATTTT.

This chain joins TRBV7-8 and TRBJ1-6; TRBD1 matches 7 bases. The CDR3 spans 15 residues. V trimming: 5 bases; J trimming: 6 bases; junction bases outside the gene matches: 7. Germline CDR1 SGHVS, CDR2 FQNEAQ. CDR3 in amino acids: CASSGTGAVNSPLHF. The CDR3 DNA is TGTGCCAGCAGCGGAACAGGGGCGGTTAATTCACCCCTCCACTTT.

The rearrangement uses TRBV6-1 and TRBJ1-1; D is possibly TRBD1 (5 bases). CDR3 length: 15 residues. The germline V and J ends were trimmed by 1 base and 6 bases, with 15 bases remaining between them. Looked up from germline, CDR1 is MNHNS and CDR2 is SASEGT. CDR3 sequence: CASSEVGGVRAEAFF. Here the CDR3 DNA reads TGTGCCAGCAGTGAAGTTGGGGGGGTTAGGGCTGAAGCTTTCTTT.